Below are 26 T cell receptor beta chains sequenced from a single sample in a study of long-term antiretroviral therapy in people with HIV. Sequencing relied on immunoSEQ assay v3.0, run at survey level. Assay used: immunoSEQ multiplex PCR; TCRdb lists only in-frame clones, some missing. Here the sample spans about 35,000 clones, around four fifths being singletons. The source was unsorted PBMCs, collected 1 year after starting antiretroviral therapy. These TCRs come from a man younger than 35 with HIV.

The J gene is TRBJ2-7, the V gene TRBV7-8; possibly TRBD2 for D (5 bases). The CDR3 length is 16 residues. Trimming took 5 bases from V and 2 from J, leaving 19 bases between them. CDR1 and CDR2 (germline): SGHVS, FQNEAQ. CDR3 nucleotides: TGTGCCAGCAGCGCGCTGACTCGGGAACTACCCTACGAGCAGTACTTC. Protein sequence: CASSALTRELPYEQYF.

The rearrangement uses TRBV7-9 and TRBJ2-5; 9 positions match TRBD1. Judging by the DNA end, TRBJ2-7 fits better; the J call may be wrong. Germline-derived CDR1 and CDR2 are SEHNR and FQNEAQ (reference sequence). The CDR3 loop spans 15 amino acids. The CDR3 DNA reads TGTGCCAGCAGCGGAGGGGACAGGGCAACCTACGAGCAGTACTTC. Protein: CASSGGDRATYEQYF.

This clone was picked up a small number of times. The chain joins TRBV7-9 to TRBJ1-5; 7 bases fit TRBD1. The J segment lost 5 bases and the V segment lost 5 bases, leaving 9 bases of the junction unmatched. CDR3 length: 15 amino acids. Germline lookup yields CDR1 SEHNR and CDR2 FQNEAQ (reference sequence). The CDR3 spells CASSPDREEDQPQHF. CDR3 nucleotides: TGTGCCAGCAGCCCCGACAGGGAGGAGGATCAGCCCCAGCATTTT.

This clone was detected only a few times. The CDR3 DNA is TGTGCCAGCAGTTACTCGGTTTTAGGCACCGGGGAGCTGTTTTTT. Translation: CASSYSVLGTGELFF. The chain couples TRBV6-5 to TRBJ2-2, with unresolved D. V lost 0 bases, J lost 4 bases, and 9 bases lay in between. The germline V gene has CDR1 MNHEY and CDR2 SVGAGI. This CDR3 contains 15 residues.

The CDR3 coding sequence is TGTGCCACCGGGAGTGGGTCCTACAATGAGCAGTTCTTC. Amino acid sequence: CATGSGSYNEQFF. The V gene is TRBV10-3, the J gene TRBJ2-1, with D perhaps matching TRBD2 (6 bases). The CDR3 covers 13 residues. Per the germline V gene, CDR1 is ENHRY and CDR2 is SYGVKD. Trimming removed 10 bases from V and 1 base from J, with 11 bases in between.

The chain recombines TRBV7-9 with TRBJ2-7; TRBD1 matches 9 bases. The CDR3 totals 15 residues. Per the germline V gene, CDR1 is SEHNR and CDR2 is FQNEAQ (reference sequence). Trimming at V came to 0 bases and at J to 5 bases, leaving 5 bases not matched to a gene. In DNA form, the CDR3 reads TGTGCCAGCAGCTTAGCCGGGACAGGGAAGGACGAGCAGTACTTC. It codes for CASSLAGTGKDEQYF.

The chain recombines TRBV7-2 with TRBJ2-7, with D possibly being TRBD1 (6 bases). The CDR3 extends over 14 amino acids. Germline values: CDR1 SGHTA, CDR2 FQGNSA. V gave up 0 bases and J gave up 4 bases, with 10 bases separating them. In DNA, the CDR3 is TGTGCCAGCAGCTTAGCAGGGGGTCGATACGAGCAGTACTTC. Protein sequence: CASSLAGGRYEQYF.

The V call is TRBV9, the J call TRBJ2-3, with D unresolved. Germline V gives CDR1 SGDLS, CDR2 YYNGEE. The CDR3 spans 15 residues. V lost 4 bases and J lost 0, with 12 bases in between. The CDR3 is CASSPFQVSTDTQYF. The CDR3 DNA is TGTGCCAGCAGCCCCTTCCAGGTTAGCACAGATACGCAGTATTTT.

V is TRBV6-6 and J is TRBJ2-7; D gene uncertain. V lost 4 bases and J 2 bases, leaving 18 bases between the germline ends. CDR3 size: 16 residues. Germline CDR1 is MNHNY and CDR2 is SVGAGI (reference sequence). CDR3 coding DNA: TGTGCCAGCAGTTCACTTGAGAAGGGAAGGGCCTACGAGCAGTACTTC. Translated: CASSSLEKGRAYEQYF.

This clone was seen more than once but under ten times. The rearrangement uses TRBV9 and TRBJ1-2, with 7 bases aligning to TRBD1. The CDR3 contains 15 residues. Germline-derived CDR1 and CDR2 are SGDLS and YYNGEE. J was trimmed by 0 bases and V by 3 bases; bases with no gene match: 5. CDR3 coding DNA: TGTGCCAGCAGCGAGGGGACAGAAGCTAACTATGGCTACACCTTC. Its protein product is CASSEGTEANYGYTF.

V and J are TRBV27 and TRBJ2-7; D ambiguous. V gave up 0 bases and J gave up 3 bases, with 6 bases separating them. CDR1 MNHEY and CDR2 SMNVEV come from the germline V gene (reference sequence). The CDR3 spans 13 residues. DNA for the CDR3: TGTGCCAGCAGTTTATCGGCAGTCTACGAGCAGTACTTC. Protein sequence: CASSLSAVYEQYF.

V is TRBV27 and J is TRBJ2-2, with D hard to call. Trimming cost V 8 bases and J 3 bases, with 16 bases left between them. The CDR3 is made up of 15 amino acids. Germline loops: CDR1 MNHEY, CDR2 SMNVEV (reference sequence). The DNA of the CDR3 is TGTGCCAGCGGTGAATTGGATGGGGACACCGGGGAGCTGTTTTTT. This encodes CASGELDGDTGELFF.

The rearrangement uses TRBV4-1 and TRBJ2-7, with TRBD1 matching 12 bases. This CDR3 region has 16 residues. CDR1 and CDR2 (germline): MGHRA, YSYEKL. V gave up 4 bases and J gave up 5 bases; unmatched junction bases: 9. The CDR3 nucleotides read TGCGCCAGCAGCCCGTTTGGGGACAGGGGGCTCAACGAGCAGTACTTC. This gives the protein CASSPFGDRGLNEQYF.

The chain recombines TRBV7-9 with TRBJ1-1; D remains unclear. The V end lost 5 bases, the J end lost 0 bases, and 4 bases lay between the germline ends. Germline lookup yields CDR1 SEHNR and CDR2 FQNEAQ (reference sequence). The CDR3 extends over 12 amino acids. The CDR3 DNA reads as TGTGCCAGCAGCCCCCTGAACACTGAAGCTTTCTTT. It codes for CASSPLNTEAFF.

V usage is TRBV7-9 and J usage is TRBJ1-1, with D perhaps matching TRBD1 (5 bases). The CDR3 contains 18 residues. The germline gives CDR1 SEHNR, CDR2 FQNEAQ (reference sequence). Trimming shortened V by 5 bases and J by 0 bases, and 22 bases separated the two germline ends. CDR3 in amino acids: CASSPQGGDYLVNTEAFF. CDR3 DNA sequence: TGTGCCAGCAGCCCCCAAGGAGGGGACTATCTCGTGAACACTGAAGCTTTCTTT.

The chain employs TRBV7-3 and TRBJ2-1, with 8 bases aligning to TRBD2. CDR1 SGHTA and CDR2 FQGTGA come from the germline V gene. This CDR3 spans 15 amino acids. Trimming at V came to 5 bases and at J to 7 bases, leaving 10 bases not matched to a gene. Here the CDR3 reads CASSPTGGNVNEQFF. In DNA, the CDR3 is TGTGCCAGCAGCCCTACGGGAGGGAATGTTAATGAGCAGTTCTTC.

The chain uses TRBV2 and TRBJ1-1; D not resolved. V was shortened by 6 bases and J by 2 bases, with 7 bases between the two germline ends. This CDR3 spans 12 amino acids. CDR1 SNHLY and CDR2 FYNNEI come from the germline V gene. The CDR3 DNA reads TGTGCCAGCAGGACGGATAACACTGAAGCTTTCTTT. Translating it yields CASRTDNTEAFF. Variable domain in full (rest from reference TRBV2 and TRBJ1-1): EPEVTQTPSHQVTQMGQEVILRCVPISNHLYFYWYRQILGQKVEFLVSFYNNEISEKSEIFDDQFSVERPDGSNFTLKIRSTKLEDSAMYFCASRTDNTEAFFGQGTRLTVV.

In this sample, this clone turned up a few times. The chain couples TRBV19 to TRBJ2-7; a possible D gene is TRBD1 (5 bases). Per germline, CDR1 LNHDA and CDR2 SQIVND (reference sequence). The CDR3 is 12 residues long. V was cut by 6 bases and J by 5 bases, with 11 bases left in between. This CDR3 reads CASRGRVDEQYF. The CDR3 region has the DNA TGTGCCAGTAGGGGCAGGGTTGACGAGCAGTACTTC.

The chain is built from TRBV7-3 and TRBJ2-3; D uncertain. This CDR3 has 15 amino acids. The V gene lost 1 base and the J gene lost 2 bases, with 10 bases spanning the gap. Germline lookup yields CDR1 SGHTA and CDR2 FQGTGA. The CDR3 coding sequence is TGTGCCAGCAGCTTAAGGCCGGGCCCCACAGATACGCAGTATTTT. Amino acid sequence: CASSLRPGPTDTQYF.

The V gene is TRBV5-1, the J gene TRBJ2-3, with D possibly being TRBD2 (6 bases). CDR3 size: 17 residues. CDR1 and CDR2 (germline): SGHRS, YFSETQ. Trimming removed 4 bases at V and 1 base at J, with 19 bases between. CDR3 protein: CASSLRSGRRGTDTQYF. In DNA form, the CDR3 reads TGCGCCAGCAGCCTGAGGAGCGGGCGCCGGGGCACAGATACGCAGTATTTT.

This clone was detected only a few times. The rearrangement links TRBV4-2 to TRBJ2-7, with 11 bases lining up with TRBD2. V lost 5 bases and J lost 2; bases outside the gene matches: 8. The V gene's germline CDR1 is LGHNA and CDR2 YNFKEQ. The length of the CDR3 is 16 residues. CDR3 bases: TGTGCCAGCAGCGACCGAACTAGCGGGGGCCCCTACGAGCAGTACTTC. Its translation is CASSDRTSGGPYEQYF.

This clone was picked up one time. The gene calls are TRBV27 and TRBJ1-1; unclear D gene. Trimming cost V 5 bases and J 1 base, with 5 bases left between them. There are 12 residues in the CDR3. The germline gives CDR1 MNHEY, CDR2 SMNVEV (reference sequence). The CDR3 loop reads CASSARNTEAFF. Here the CDR3 DNA reads TGTGCCAGCAGTGCCCGGAACACTGAAGCTTTCTTT.

The chain carries TRBV18 and TRBJ2-7; 10 nucleotides agree with TRBD1. The CDR3 sequence is 15 residues long. The ends lost 0 bases at V and 3 bases at J; junction bases unmatched: 2. The V gene's germline CDR1 is KGHSH and CDR2 LQKENI. As DNA, the CDR3 is TGTGCCAGCTCACCACCGGGACAGGGGATCTACGAGCAGTACTTC. It codes for CASSPPGQGIYEQYF. The variable domain in full, with the rest retrieved from reference TRBV18 and TRBJ2-7, is NAGVMQNPRHLVRRRGQEARLRCSPMKGHSHVYWYRQLPEEGLKFMVYLQKENIIDESGMPKERFSAEFPKEGPSILRIQQVVRGDSAAYFCASSPPGQGIYEQYFGPGTRLTVT.

In its sample, this clone ranks as medium-sized. The chain employs TRBV6-5 and TRBJ1-6; tentative D call: TRBD1 (5 bases). Per the germline V gene, CDR1 is MNHEY and CDR2 is SVGAGI. The V end was cut by 3 bases, the J end by 0 bases, with 9 bases between. The CDR3 totals 16 residues. This chain's CDR3 is CASSYSGSSYNSPLHF. The CDR3 DNA follows: TGTGCCAGCAGTTATTCAGGGAGCTCCTATAATTCACCCCTCCACTTT.

The V and J genes are TRBV7-2 and TRBJ2-7; D gene ambiguous. V was shortened by 8 bases and J by 5 bases, with 10 bases between the two germline ends. The CDR3 loop spans 11 amino acids. Germline V gene data show CDR1 as SGHTA and CDR2 as FQGNSA. The CDR3: CASQRAHEQYF. Here the CDR3 DNA reads TGTGCCAGCCAACGGGCCCACGAGCAGTACTTC.

This clone has a single count. This chain connects TRBV27 to TRBJ2-7, with 7 bases identical to TRBD1. Germline V gene data show CDR1 as MNHEY and CDR2 as SMNVEV (reference sequence). The J segment lost 2 bases and the V segment lost 6 bases, leaving 10 bases of the junction unmatched. CDR3 size: 15 residues. The CDR3 DNA is TGTGCCAGCAGGGCCTGGGACAGCTTTCCCTACGAGCAGTACTTC. Translation: CASRAWDSFPYEQYF.